These 30 T cell receptor beta chains were all obtained from the same sample, sequenced in a study of blood T cell repertoires in COVID-19. Clones were sequenced by immunoSEQ multiplex PCR, and TCRdb holds only the in-frame ones, with some missing. In the table there are some 380,000 clones, nearly 90% of which are singletons. Sequenced input: peripheral blood. Source of these receptors: a man aged 18 to 35 with active or convalescent COVID-19.

The DNA of the CDR3 is TGTGCCAGCAGCCGTACTGGACAGGGGGCGATCTCCACCTACAATGAGCAGTTCTTC. Its translation is CASSRTGQGAISTYNEQFF. V gene TRBV7-3 combines with J gene TRBJ2-1, with TRBD1 identical over 11 bases. The CDR3 is 19 amino acids. Trimming took 5 bases from V and 2 from J; bases not matched to a gene: 14. The germline CDR1 and CDR2 sequences are SGHTA and FQGTGA. The entire variable domain, with the rest obtained from reference TRBV7-3 and TRBJ2-1, is as follows: GAGVSQTPSNKVTEKGKYVELRCDPISGHTALYWYRQSLGQGPEFLIYFQGTGAADDSGLPNDRFFAVRPEGSVSTLKIQRTERGDSAVYLCASSRTGQGAISTYNEQFFGPGTRLTVL.

This clone was seen just once. This sequence joins TRBV28 and TRBJ2-3; 7 nucleotides agree with TRBD2. Germline trimming cut 7 bases from V and 2 bases from J; bases unmatched to any gene: 6. Germline V gene data show CDR1 as MDHEN and CDR2 as SYDVKM. CDR3 length: 14 amino acids. Here the CDR3 reads CASTPGRATDTQYF. In DNA form, the CDR3 reads TGTGCCAGCACCCCAGGGAGGGCCACAGATACGCAGTATTTT.

V usage is TRBV3-1 (or the pseudogene TRBV3-2) and J usage is TRBJ2-1; the match to TRBD2 covers 9 bases. This CDR3 comprises 18 residues. Germline CDR1 reads LGHDT; CDR2 reads YNNKEL (reference sequence). With V trimmed by 4 bases and J by 4 bases, 14 bases remained unmatched. The CDR3 DNA reads as TGTGCCAGCAGCCCCAGTTGGGCCCTAGCGGGGAGTTACAATGAGCAGTTCTTC. Protein product: CASSPSWALAGSYNEQFF.

This chain joins TRBV3-1 (or the pseudogene TRBV3-2) and TRBJ1-5; 9 nucleotides agree with TRBD1. The J segment lost 3 bases and the V segment lost 2 bases, leaving 11 bases of the junction unmatched. The CDR3 runs 18 residues. Germline-derived CDR1 and CDR2 are LGHDT and YNNKEL (reference sequence). The CDR3 region has the DNA TGTGCCAGCAGCCAAATTCGACAGGGGGAGGTCCCCAATCAGCCCCAGCATTTT. Protein sequence: CASSQIRQGEVPNQPQHF.

The chain links TRBV19 to TRBJ1-1, with 9 bases fitting TRBD1. The CDR3 is made up of 17 amino acids. The germline V gene encodes CDR1 LNHDA and CDR2 SQIVND (reference sequence). Trimming at V came to 4 bases and at J to 0 bases, leaving 9 bases not matched to a gene. Here the CDR3 DNA reads TGTGCCAGTAGTAGACGCGGGACAGGGCGGTTGAACACTGAAGCTTTCTTT. Its protein product is CASSRRGTGRLNTEAFF.

The chain is built from TRBV4-3 and TRBJ2-2; 8 positions agree with TRBD1. The germline gives CDR1 LGHNA, CDR2 YSLEER. This CDR3 is built from 17 residues. V was clipped by 0 bases and J by 3 bases; unmatched bases: 6. CDR3 DNA: TGCGCCAGCAGCCAAGATCCGCAGGGGGCTTACACCGGGGAGCTGTTTTTT. This translates into CASSQDPQGAYTGELFF.

This clone has a handful of counts. The chain joins TRBV24-1 to TRBJ1-3; tentatively, D is TRBD1 (5 bases). The germline V gene encodes CDR1 KGHDR and CDR2 SFDVKD. The V gene lost 3 bases and the J gene lost 3 bases, with 8 bases spanning the gap. The CDR3 loop spans 14 amino acids. CDR3 sequence: CATSDAGGGNTIYF. The CDR3 nucleotides are TGTGCCACCAGTGATGCCGGGGGTGGAAACACCATATATTTT.

The chain combines TRBV3-1 (or the pseudogene TRBV3-2) with TRBJ2-3, with 10 bases aligning to TRBD2. The V gene end was trimmed by 4 bases and the J gene end by 0 bases; junction bases not matched to a gene: 16. The CDR3 extends over 20 amino acids. Germline assignment: CDR1 LGHDT and CDR2 YNNKEL (reference sequence). The CDR3 DNA reads as TGTGCCAGCAGCCCTGCCTCAGAGCGGGGGGGCCTGATCAGCACAGATACGCAGTATTTT. Translation gives CASSPASERGGLISTDTQYF.

The rearrangement links TRBV9 to TRBJ2-7; TRBD2 matches 7 bases. CDR3 length: 16 amino acids. Germline trimming cut 4 bases from V and 3 bases from J; bases unmatched to any gene: 13. Germline CDR1 reads SGDLS; CDR2 reads YYNGEE. The DNA for the CDR3 is TGTGCCAGCAGCCCTGGACTAGTCTCAGGATACTACGAGCAGTACTTC. Translated: CASSPGLVSGYYEQYF.

There are a few counts of this clone. V usage is TRBV11-2 and J usage is TRBJ1-1; D call uncertain. This CDR3 has 13 residues. Germline CDR1 SGHAT, CDR2 FQNNGV. Trimming stripped 7 bases from V and 4 bases from J, with 13 bases between. CDR3 sequence (DNA): TGTGCCAGCAACCGGGGTCCTCCCACTGAAGCTTTCTTT. Translation gives CASNRGPPTEAFF.

CDR3 residues: CASSPQGVDTEAFF. The CDR3 DNA is TGTGCCAGCAGTCCACAGGGCGTGGACACTGAAGCTTTCTTT. The chain couples TRBV27 to TRBJ1-1; weak D call: TRBD1 (6 bases). Trimming pared 5 bases from V and 3 bases from J, leaving 13 bases between. Per germline, CDR1 MNHEY and CDR2 SMNVEV (reference sequence). The CDR3 length is 14 residues.

This clone was recorded once. CDR3 residues: CASSLPGNEQFF. The CDR3 nucleotides are TGTGCCAGCAGCCTCCCGGGGAATGAGCAGTTCTTC. This chain joins TRBV11-3 and TRBJ2-1; weak D call: TRBD2 (5 bases). Trimming took off 5 bases at V and 7 bases at J, with 9 bases between the two ends. The length of the CDR3 is 12 residues. Germline-derived CDR1 and CDR2 are SGHNT and YENEEA. The variable domain in full, completed from reference TRBV11-3 and TRBJ2-1, reads EAGVVQSPRYKIIEKKQPVAFWCNPISGHNTLYWYLQNLGQGPELLIRYENEEAVDDSQLPKDRFSAERLKGVDSTLKIQPAELGDSAVYLCASSLPGNEQFFGPGTRLTVL.

This chain links TRBV30 with TRBJ2-2, with 8 bases matching TRBD2. This CDR3 contains 16 residues. The V gene end was trimmed by 2 bases and the J gene end by 6 bases; junction bases not matched to a gene: 11. Germline CDR1 and CDR2: GTSNPN and SVGIG (reference sequence). This chain's CDR3 is CAWSRPGGRRPGELFF. The CDR3 DNA is TGTGCCTGGAGTCGGCCTGGCGGGAGGCGGCCCGGGGAGCTGTTTTTT.

This clone was detected once. This chain links TRBV19 with TRBJ1-1; D unresolved. Trimming cost V 6 bases and J 1 base, with 12 bases left between them. The CDR3 length is 14 residues. Looked up from germline, CDR1 is LNHDA and CDR2 is SQIVND (reference sequence). As DNA, the CDR3 is TGTGCCAGTAGCCCGCAGGTAGAGAACACTGAAGCTTTCTTT. It encodes CASSPQVENTEAFF.

The chain employs TRBV2 and TRBJ2-5; D is perhaps TRBD2 (6 bases). The CDR3 totals 13 residues. The V end was cut by 4 bases, the J end by 5 bases, with 11 bases between. Germline assignment: CDR1 SNHLY and CDR2 FYNNEI. The CDR3 reads CASSGSGVETQYF. DNA of the CDR3: TGTGCCAGCAGTGGATCGGGGGTGGAGACCCAGTACTTC.

The chain uses TRBV7-8 and TRBJ2-7; TRBD1 might be the D (5 bases). This CDR3 spans 14 amino acids. Trimming shortened V by 1 base and J by 5 bases, and 12 bases separated the two germline ends. Germline V gene lookup returns CDR1 SGHVS and CDR2 FQNEAQ. The CDR3 loop reads CASSLVNPGNEQYF. Written as DNA, the CDR3 is TGTGCCAGCAGCTTAGTTAATCCAGGGAACGAGCAGTACTTC.

J is TRBJ1-5 and V is TRBV7-9; D is unresolved. V shed 1 base and J shed 6 bases, with 13 bases lying between them. CDR3 length: 15 amino acids. Germline lookup yields CDR1 SEHNR and CDR2 FQNEAQ (reference sequence). The CDR3 here is CASSLVSEAVQPQHF. The CDR3 DNA sequence: TGTGCCAGCAGCTTAGTATCCGAGGCCGTTCAGCCCCAGCATTTT.

The V gene is TRBV24-1, the J gene TRBJ2-6, with TRBD1 identical over 9 bases. Germline-derived CDR1 and CDR2 are KGHDR and SFDVKD. The CDR3 length is 20 residues. J gave up 0 bases and V 3 bases, and 11 bases lay outside the gene matches. The CDR3 DNA reads TGTGCCACCAGTGATGCTACGTACGGGGACAGGGACTCTGGGGCCAACGTCCTGACTTTC. It is translated as CATSDATYGDRDSGANVLTF.

The rearrangement uses TRBV9 and TRBJ2-1; 13 bases map to TRBD2. The CDR3 length is 16 residues. The V segment lost 4 bases and the J segment 8 bases; nucleotides outside the gene matches: 9. Per germline, CDR1 SGDLS and CDR2 YYNGEE. CDR3 residues: CASSYRTSGSFYEQFF. The CDR3 bases are TGTGCCAGCAGCTATCGGACTAGCGGGAGTTTCTATGAGCAGTTCTTC.

The V call is TRBV6-6, the J call TRBJ2-1; maybe TRBD2 (5 bases). The CDR3 totals 15 residues. CDR1 is MNHNY and CDR2 is SVGAGI in the germline V gene (reference sequence). Trimming stripped 6 bases from V and 0 bases from J, with 12 bases between. In nucleotides, the CDR3 is TGTGCCAGCAGCTTAAGCGGAAGCTCCTACAATGAGCAGTTCTTC. Its protein product is CASSLSGSSYNEQFF.

V gene TRBV2 combines with J gene TRBJ1-6; unclear D gene. CDR3 size: 14 residues. The germline gives CDR1 SNHLY, CDR2 FYNNEI. V was pared by 7 bases and J by 7 bases, with 14 bases between. In DNA, the CDR3 is TGTGCCAGCAATCTTGAGGCAAAGAATTCACCCCTCCACTTT. It specifies CASNLEAKNSPLHF.

This clone has just one count. The rearrangement links TRBV27 to TRBJ2-5; 9 bases fit TRBD2. The germline CDR1 and CDR2 sequences are MNHEY and SMNVEV (reference sequence). V shed 3 bases and J 5 bases; nucleotides not matched to a gene: 7. The CDR3 totals 15 residues. As DNA, the CDR3 is TGTGCCAGCAGTTTTCGGCGGGGGGGCGGGGAGACCCAGTACTTC. Protein product: CASSFRRGGGETQYF.

The chain couples TRBV19 to TRBJ2-1; 11 positions agree with TRBD2. The CDR3 is made up of 15 amino acids. The J segment lost 9 bases and the V segment lost 4 bases, leaving 8 bases of the junction unmatched. Germline V gene sequence: CDR1 LNHDA, CDR2 SQIVND (reference sequence). The CDR3 nucleotides are TGTGCCAGTAGTACCTTAGCGGGGGGGCTTGTTGAGCAGTTCTTC. Its protein is CASSTLAGGLVEQFF.

This chain links TRBV6-6 with TRBJ2-1; D is perhaps TRBD2 (5 bases). V was trimmed by 0 bases and J by 15 bases, leaving 15 bases between them. This CDR3 contains 13 residues. Germline V lookup: CDR1 MNHNY, CDR2 SVGAGI (reference sequence). As DNA, the CDR3 is TGTGCCAGCAGTTACTCGACTGAGAGGGTGAGGTTCTTC. Translated: CASSYSTERVRFF.

The rearrangement joins TRBV7-3 to TRBJ1-2; possible D gene TRBD1, 6 bases. CDR3 length: 14 residues. The V and J ends lost 2 bases and 5 bases respectively, with 12 bases between them. Germline loops: CDR1 SGHTA, CDR2 FQGTGA. The CDR3 spells CASSLQGQGYGYTF. The CDR3 DNA reads TGTGCCAGCAGCTTACAGGGGCAAGGTTATGGCTACACCTTC.

This sequence joins TRBV12-1 and TRBJ2-3; TRBD1 is the table's D call, not checked against the DNA. TRBV12-1 is a listed pseudogene. The CDR3 sequence is 16 residues long. The CDR3 nucleotides are TGTGCCAGCAGTCTCAGGACAGCCGGTTTAGGGTATACGCAGTATTTT. Translating gives CASSLRTAGLGYTQYF.

The chain combines TRBV4-1 with TRBJ1-5; D not certain. The CDR3 covers 14 residues. The germline V gene has CDR1 MGHRA and CDR2 YSYEKL. V was pared by 0 bases and J by 5 bases, with 8 bases between. CDR3 protein: CASSQEEGYQPQHF. DNA for the CDR3: TGCGCCAGCAGCCAAGAGGAGGGTTATCAGCCCCAGCATTTT.

The rearrangement uses TRBV4-2 and TRBJ1-2; 8 positions agree with TRBD1. The CDR3 extends over 16 amino acids. Unmatched junction bases numbered 4, after V lost 0 bases and J lost 1 base. Germline CDR1 and CDR2: LGHNA and YNFKEQ. In nucleotides, the CDR3 is TGTGCCAGCAGCCAAGATGGGACAGGAAATAACTATGGCTACACCTTC. Its protein product is CASSQDGTGNNYGYTF.

The chain is built from TRBV11-2 and TRBJ1-6; TRBD1 agrees at 7 bases. This CDR3 contains 17 residues. Trimming cost V 1 base and J 8 bases; bases outside gene matches: 11. Per the germline V gene, CDR1 is SGHAT and CDR2 is FQNNGV. The CDR3 nucleotides are TGTGCCAGCAGCTTAGGCCTCGGGAGGGGGCGTTATTCACCCCTCCACTTT. This codes for CASSLGLGRGRYSPLHF.

This rearrangement joins TRBV27 to TRBJ2-1, with 7 bases lining up with TRBD1. CDR3 size: 17 residues. V was pared by 5 bases and J by 1 base, with 11 bases of the junction left unmatched. CDR1 is MNHEY, CDR2 SMNVEV, per germline (reference sequence). As DNA, the CDR3 is TGTGCCAGCAGTGCGCTGGCAGGGGGTGGTTCCTACAATGAGCAGTTCTTC. Translating gives CASSALAGGGSYNEQFF.